The 27 T cell receptor beta chains below all came from one sample that was sequenced in a study of graft-versus-host responses after intestinal transplantation. These receptors have no identified antigens. Method: immunoSEQ multiplex PCR; TCRdb's copy keeps in-frame clones and lacks some. The data hold roughly 100,000 clones, with 87% observed a single time. Material: unstimulated CD4+ T cells sorted from spleen or lymph node cells, obtained before intestinal transplant. The receptor source for this set is a human donor who received an intestinal transplant.

The V call is TRBV11-2, the J call TRBJ1-1; D call uncertain. Germline CDR1 SGHAT, CDR2 FQNNGV. Between the trimmed V and J ends, which lost 5 bases and 2 bases, there was a span of 6 bases. The CDR3 has 12 residues. CDR3 bases: TGTGCCAGCAGCCTACTAAACACTGAAGCTTTCTTT. Protein product: CASSLLNTEAFF.

In DNA, the CDR3 is TGCGCCAGCAGCTTGGAAGTGGGGAGCCCCGGGGAGCTGTTTTTT. Translated: CASSLEVGSPGELFF. V and J are TRBV5-1 and TRBJ2-2, with D tentatively TRBD2 (5 bases). Trimming shortened V by 0 bases and J by 6 bases, and 12 bases separated the two germline ends. In germline, CDR1 is SGHRS, CDR2 YFSETQ. This CDR3 comprises 15 residues.

The gene calls are TRBV7-2 and TRBJ2-1; 8 bases match TRBD2. This CDR3 is 15 amino acids long. CDR1 and CDR2 (germline): SGHTA, FQGNSA. After removal of 1 base from V and 9 bases from J, the junction contained 8 bases not matched to a gene. The CDR3 sequence: CASSLVSGGPGEQFF. Here the CDR3 DNA reads TGTGCCAGCAGCTTAGTCAGCGGGGGTCCCGGTGAGCAGTTCTTC.

V usage is TRBV5-1 and J usage is TRBJ2-2; D is ambiguous. Germline CDR1 reads SGHRS; CDR2 reads YFSETQ. The V end lost 3 bases, the J end lost 3 bases, and 12 bases lay between the germline ends. The CDR3 covers 15 residues. CDR3 region: CASSYESMYTGELFF. The DNA of the CDR3 is TGCGCCAGCAGCTACGAGAGTATGTACACCGGGGAGCTGTTTTTT. Filled out from reference TRBV5-1 and TRBJ2-2, the complete variable domain reads KAGVTQTPRYLIKTRGQQVTLSCSPISGHRSVSWYQQTPGQGLQFLFEYFSETQRNKGNFPGRFSGRQFSNSRSEMNVSTLELGDSALYLCASSYESMYTGELFFGEGSRLTVL.

This CDR3 reads CAIKKLRDSNTGELFF. The CDR3 DNA reads as TGTGCCATCAAGAAGCTCCGGGACAGTAACACCGGGGAGCTGTTTTTT. The chain recombines TRBV2 with TRBJ2-2; 7 positions agree with TRBD1. The germline CDR1 and CDR2 sequences are SNHLY and FYNNEI. Trimming at V came to 10 bases and at J to 2 bases, leaving 13 bases not matched to a gene. The length of the CDR3 is 16 residues.

The chain employs TRBV7-9 and TRBJ2-2; D gene uncertain. The CDR3 sequence is 13 residues long. Trimming removed 1 base from V and 6 bases from J, with 6 bases in between. Germline V lookup: CDR1 SEHNR, CDR2 FQNEAQ (reference sequence). This CDR3 is CASSLVQPGELFF. The CDR3 nucleotides read TGTGCCAGCAGCTTAGTCCAGCCCGGGGAGCTGTTTTTT.

This chain uses TRBV5-1 with TRBJ2-3; 11 bases line up with TRBD2. This CDR3 is built from 16 residues. J gave up 2 bases and V 4 bases, and 6 bases lay outside the gene matches. Germline V gene sequence: CDR1 SGHRS, CDR2 YFSETQ. The CDR3 DNA follows: TGCGCCAGCAGCCGCCAACTAGCGGGAGCCACAGATACGCAGTATTTT. This encodes CASSRQLAGATDTQYF.

The gene calls are TRBV6-1 and TRBJ2-5, with 10 bases fitting TRBD2. The ends lost 1 base at V and 5 bases at J; junction bases unmatched: 4. CDR1 and CDR2 from the germline V gene are MNHNS and SASEGT. This CDR3 comprises 15 residues. The CDR3 DNA follows: TGTGCCAGCAGTGAAGGAGCGGGAGGGGGTGAGACCCAGTACTTC. Translated, it gives CASSEGAGGGETQYF.

As for this clone: Other DNA sequences in this sample translate to the same CDR3. This chain joins TRBV18 and TRBJ2-2; D gene uncertain. Per germline, CDR1 KGHSH and CDR2 LQKENI. The CDR3 contains 14 residues. Trimming took 2 bases from V and 1 from J, leaving 5 bases between them. In nucleotides, the CDR3 is TGTGCCAGCTCACCATGGGGGAACACCGGGGAGCTGTTTTTT. Translating it yields CASSPWGNTGELFF.

The V call is TRBV27, the J call TRBJ1-1; tentative D call: TRBD1 (5 bases). The CDR3 consists of 16 residues. V was pared by 5 bases and J by 1 base, with 17 bases between. Germline V gives CDR1 MNHEY, CDR2 SMNVEV (reference sequence). The CDR3: CASSMHYGTANTEAFF. The CDR3 nucleotides are TGTGCCAGCAGTATGCACTACGGGACGGCGAACACTGAAGCTTTCTTT.

The chain is built from TRBV5-6 and TRBJ1-3, with 10 bases that match TRBD1. V dropped 4 bases and J dropped 4; count of bases not matched to a gene: 14. CDR3 length equals 18 residues. The germline gives CDR1 SGHDT, CDR2 YYEEEE. CDR3 protein: CASSPPGTGVARGNTIYF. The CDR3 region has the DNA TGTGCCAGCAGCCCCCCCGGGACAGGGGTTGCTCGGGGAAACACCATATATTTT.

The chain combines TRBV6-4 with TRBJ2-1; TRBD2 aligns across 7 bases. J lost 0 bases, V lost 3 bases, and 2 bases had no gene match. The CDR3 consists of 15 residues. Germline V gene data show CDR1 as MRHNA and CDR2 as SNTAGT. The CDR3 DNA reads TGTGCCAGCAGTGAGTCTAGCGGCTCCTACAATGAGCAGTTCTTC. It translates to CASSESSGSYNEQFF.

This sequence joins TRBV5-1 and TRBJ2-5, with unresolved D. Germline CDR1 reads SGHRS; CDR2 reads YFSETQ. This CDR3 is built from 13 residues. V lost 2 bases, J lost 5 bases, and 10 bases lay in between. The CDR3 DNA is TGCGCCAGCAGCTTAGCCCCTCGGGAGACCCAGTACTTC. Protein sequence: CASSLAPRETQYF.

The gene calls are TRBV28 and TRBJ1-2, with D hard to call. The CDR3 sequence is 15 residues long. The V gene's germline CDR1 is MDHEN and CDR2 SYDVKM. With 5 bases removed from V and 13 bases from J, the gap between germline ends came to 26 bases. The chain's CDR3 is CASSPPHISNPPPTF. As DNA, the CDR3 is TGTGCCAGCAGTCCCCCCCATATTTCTAATCCCCCCCCCACCTTC.

The chain couples TRBV7-9 to TRBJ1-1, with 7 nucleotides matching TRBD1. Germline CDR1 reads SEHNR; CDR2 reads FQNEAQ (reference sequence). This CDR3 comprises 17 residues. The V segment lost 3 bases and the J segment 0 bases; nucleotides outside the gene matches: 10. The CDR3 region has the DNA TGTGCCAGCAGCTTTATTACCGGGACAGCTATGAACACTGAAGCTTTCTTT. It specifies CASSFITGTAMNTEAFF. The full variable domain, its missing parts supplied by reference TRBV7-9 and TRBJ1-1, is DTGVSQNPRHKITKRGQNVTFRCDPISEHNRLYWYRQTLGQGPEFLTYFQNEAQLEKSRLLSDRFSAERPKGSFSTLEIQRTEQGDSAMYLCASSFITGTAMNTEAFFGQGTRLTVV.

This clone was counted once. The chain is built from TRBV19 and TRBJ2-3; TRBD2 matches at 11 bases. V was pared by 0 bases and J by 3 bases, with 11 bases of the junction left unmatched. The CDR3 extends over 19 amino acids. Germline values: CDR1 LNHDA, CDR2 SQIVND (reference sequence). The CDR3 DNA is TGTGCCAGTAGTATAGAATTAGCGGGAGGGTTGAGTTTTACAGATACGCAGTATTTT. Encoded protein: CASSIELAGGLSFTDTQYF.

The chain carries TRBV19 and TRBJ2-2; D gene ambiguous. V lost 11 bases to trimming and J lost 6 bases, with 22 bases between them. Per germline, CDR1 LNHDA and CDR2 SQIVND (reference sequence). This CDR3 is 15 amino acids long. The CDR3 loop is CAGQRISVGSGELFF. The CDR3 DNA reads TGTGCCGGTCAGCGCATCTCGGTGGGATCCGGGGAGCTGTTTTTT. The variable domain in full, completed from reference TRBV19 and TRBJ2-2, reads DGGITQSPKYLFRKEGQNVTLSCEQNLNHDAMYWYRQDPGQGLRLIYYSQIVNDFQKGDIAEGYSVSREKKESFPLTVTSAQKNPTAFYLCAGQRISVGSGELFFGEGSRLTVL.

There are a few counts of this clone. V is TRBV6-1 and J is TRBJ2-4, with 11 bases matching TRBD1. There are 18 residues in the CDR3. Unmatched junction bases numbered 14, after V lost 2 bases and J lost 8 bases. CDR1 is MNHNS and CDR2 is SASEGT in the germline V gene. The CDR3 spells CASSERYRTGGRMDIQYF. The CDR3 DNA is TGTGCCAGCAGTGAACGTTATAGGACAGGGGGCCGGATGGACATTCAGTACTTC.

V gene TRBV9 combines with J gene TRBJ1-2, with 7 bases identical to TRBD1. Per germline, CDR1 SGDLS and CDR2 YYNGEE. CDR3 length: 13 residues. The V gene end was trimmed by 5 bases and the J gene end by 6 bases; junction bases not matched to a gene: 7. This CDR3 is CASSPQGWDGYTF. CDR3 in DNA: TGTGCCAGCAGTCCACAGGGGTGGGATGGCTACACCTTC.

The gene calls are TRBV5-1 and TRBJ2-4; D is ambiguous. The CDR3 spans 12 residues. Trimming took 2 bases from V and 7 from J, leaving 7 bases between them. Per the germline V gene, CDR1 is SGHRS and CDR2 is YFSETQ. This CDR3 is CASSLVGNIQYF. The DNA for the CDR3 is TGCGCCAGCAGCTTAGTCGGGAACATTCAGTACTTC. Drawing the rest from reference TRBV5-1 and TRBJ2-4, the complete variable domain is KAGVTQTPRYLIKTRGQQVTLSCSPISGHRSVSWYQQTPGQGLQFLFEYFSETQRNKGNFPGRFSGRQFSNSRSEMNVSTLELGDSALYLCASSLVGNIQYFGAGTRLSVL.

Notes on this clone: Additional DNA sequences in this sample encode the identical CDR3. The V and J genes are TRBV11-2 and TRBJ2-1; no clear D. V was cut by 4 bases and J by 0 bases, with 4 bases left in between. Germline V gene lookup returns CDR1 SGHAT and CDR2 FQNNGV. There are 13 residues in the CDR3. CDR3 sequence reads: CASSSSSYNEQFF. The CDR3 DNA sequence: TGTGCCAGCAGCTCGAGCTCCTACAATGAGCAGTTCTTC.

This chain links TRBV15 with TRBJ1-2; possible D gene TRBD1, 6 bases. The CDR3 spans 13 residues. Between the trimmed V and J ends, which lost 5 bases and 7 bases, there was a span of 14 bases. CDR1 and CDR2 (germline): LNHNV, YYDKDF (reference sequence). The CDR3 sequence: CATSPTGTGGYTF. The CDR3 DNA sequence: TGTGCCACCAGCCCAACAGGGACGGGTGGCTACACCTTC.

This chain links TRBV5-6 with TRBJ2-6; D possibly corresponds to TRBD1 (6 bases). V lost 6 bases to trimming and J lost 4 bases, with 11 bases between them. Per germline, CDR1 SGHDT and CDR2 YYEEEE. There are 14 residues in the CDR3. This chain's CDR3 is CASMGARGANVLTF. The CDR3 DNA is TGTGCCAGCATGGGGGCGCGGGGGGCCAACGTCCTGACTTTC.

This clone has a single count. This chain joins TRBV5-4 and TRBJ2-7; 11 bases map to TRBD2. The germline gives CDR1 SGHNT, CDR2 YYREEE (reference sequence). V was pared by 3 bases and J by 7 bases, with 12 bases of the junction left unmatched. The CDR3 is made up of 16 amino acids. The CDR3 loop is CASSSYLLAGGEEQYF. CDR3 nucleotide sequence: TGTGCCAGCAGCTCCTACCTCCTAGCGGGAGGAGAGGAGCAGTACTTC. The whole variable domain, filled in from reference TRBV5-4 and TRBJ2-7, reads ETGVTQSPTHLIKTRGQQVTLRCSSQSGHNTVSWYQQALGQGPQFIFQYYREEENGRGNFPPRFSGLQFPNYSSELNVNALELDDSALYLCASSSYLLAGGEEQYFGPGTRLTVT.

The chain uses TRBV5-1 and TRBJ2-3; a weak D match, TRBD2 (6 bases). The germline V and J ends were trimmed by 3 bases and 0 bases, with 14 bases remaining between them. This CDR3 contains 16 residues. CDR1 SGHRS and CDR2 YFSETQ come from the germline V gene. This CDR3 reads CASSSLGGTSTDTQYF. As DNA, the CDR3 is TGCGCCAGCAGCTCCCTCGGGGGAACTAGCACAGATACGCAGTATTTT.

This clone was recorded a few times. The chain employs TRBV4-2 and TRBJ1-3; no clear D gene. This CDR3 region has 11 residues. Germline V gives CDR1 LGHNA, CDR2 YNFKEQ. V shed 0 bases and J shed 11 bases, with 5 bases lying between them. The CDR3 region is CASSQDRSIYF. Written as DNA, the CDR3 is TGTGCCAGCAGCCAAGATCGCTCCATATATTTT.

The V call is TRBV5-1, the J call TRBJ1-1; D unresolved. Deletions cut 4 bases from V and 0 bases from J, with 7 bases between. The CDR3 runs 13 residues. Germline CDR1 reads SGHRS; CDR2 reads YFSETQ. CDR3 nucleotide sequence: TGCGCCAGCAGCCTCGGGATGAACACTGAAGCTTTCTTT. Amino acid sequence: CASSLGMNTEAFF.